This T cell receptor beta chain was found in a study of blood T cell repertoires in COVID-19. Across the study: COVID-19 samples collected from the United States, Italy and Spain covered acute and convalescent phases. In each case, the material was cDNA or gDNA derived from T cells, B-cell-depleted T cells, or PBMCs.

How the authors handled the data: Cell counts per sample came from amplifying reference gene primers. TCRdb keeps only in-frame clones here, not all; method: immunoSEQ multiplex PCR. That table furnishes V, J and clone size, whereas the DNA furnished D and trimming. Of about 200,000 clones listed, approximately 85% are singletons. The CDR3 runs 13 residues. Germline CDR1 and CDR2: SGDLS and YYNGEE. Trimming left V 0 bases short and J 8 bases short, with 11 bases between. This TCR was recovered from a man in his sixties with acute or convalescent COVID-19. The chain employs TRBV9 and TRBJ1-1; D is unclear. Sample: peripheral blood. The CDR3 DNA reads TGTGCCAGCAGCGTAGGTCATCGGGGAGAAGCTTTCTTT. Encoded protein: CASSVGHRGEAFF. The full variable domain, in which reference TRBV9 and TRBJ1-1 provide the parts outside the CDR3, is DSGVTQTPKHLITATGQRVTLRCSPRSGDLSVYWYQQSLDQGLQFLIQYYNGEERAKGNILERFSAQQFPDLHSELNLSSLELGDSALYFCASSVGHRGEAFFGQGTRLTVV.